This note documents a single TCR beta chain sequence. A much larger clone is a single base away; this may be a read error. The data stem from a study of blood T cells in healthy people across ages. Combining a sample-barcoded 5' primer with a J-beta primer mix, a second PCR ran for roughly 7 to 11 cycles. TCRdb reprocessed the 5' RACE reads with MiXCR, giving one entry per CDR3 protein. The sample contains fewer than 800,000 distinct CDR3 sequences, roughly 30% of which appear only once. From germline, CDR1 is SGHVS and CDR2 FNYEAQ. The V end lost 5 bases, the J end lost 7 bases, and 18 bases lay between the germline ends. The CDR3 contains 15 residues.

Sequences were obtained from blood. The receptor was derived from a woman older than 75 in good health. The chain couples TRBV7-6 to TRBJ2-1, with D maybe TRBD1 (6 bases). DNA of the CDR3: TGTGCCAGCAGCGTAAACACAGGGTCAGGGAATGAGCAGTTCTTC. This gives the protein CASSVNTGSGNEQFF. Drawing the rest from reference TRBV7-6 and TRBJ2-1, the complete variable domain is GAGVSQSPRYKVTKRGQDVALRCDPISGHVSLYWYRQALGQGPEFLTYFNYEAQQDKSGLPNDRFSAERPEGSISTLTIQRTEQRDSAMYRCASSVNTGSGNEQFFGPGTRLTVL.